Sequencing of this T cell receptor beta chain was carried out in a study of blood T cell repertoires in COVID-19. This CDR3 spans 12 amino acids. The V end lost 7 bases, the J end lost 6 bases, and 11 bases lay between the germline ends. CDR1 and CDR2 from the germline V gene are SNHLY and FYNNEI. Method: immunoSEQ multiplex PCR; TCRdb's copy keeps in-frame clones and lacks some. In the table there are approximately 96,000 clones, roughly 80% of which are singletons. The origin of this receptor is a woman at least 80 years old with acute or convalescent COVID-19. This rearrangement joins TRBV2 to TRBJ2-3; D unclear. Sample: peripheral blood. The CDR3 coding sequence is TGTGCCAGCACTGTTCTCAGGGATACGCAGTATTTT. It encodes CASTVLRDTQYF.